This entry describes one T cell receptor beta chain. Its recognized antigen is unknown. No quality values exist for individual bases; no much larger clone is one base distant. The donors were included in the validation cohort of 90 to 150 subjects, a group kept apart from the roughly 670-subject first cohort. The CDR3 contains 14 residues, cysteine and phenylalanine counted. Only CDR3 DNA is held: 42 bases, read in frame from base 1. The germline V gene provides CDR1 SGHDT and CDR2 YYEEEE. The V end loses 0 bases and the J end loses 3 bases, and a stretch of 10 bases separates them. Library preparation employed the immunoSEQ multiplex PCR assay. The paper's processing steps were these. A statistical classification framework was built for diagnosing cytomegalovirus status from the catalog of TCR beta chain sequences. In TCRdb, the immuneACCESS table is reduced to in-frame sequences with V and J assigned. These tables do not hold every clone; where another copy was compared, an unresolved V gene accounts for under half, and the others remain unexplained. The V and J calls and the clone size are those of that table, but D and trimming were determined from the DNA. The sample table contains tens of thousands of clones; only one count was recorded for under 96% of them. The ten largest clones represent over 3.5% of the sample.

This specimen comes from a study of cytomegalovirus exposure and HLA in healthy donors (dated by TCRdb to 2017 to 2019). General notes on the study: A later analysis indicated that the roughly 120 validation repertoires were generated on the platform also employed for the approximately 700 repertoires of the first cohort. Along with the roughly 670-subject first cohort, a separate validation cohort of approximately 110 different subjects was used. High-throughput TCR immunosequencing, statistical association of individual TCRs with disease status, and machine learning were combined to predict cytomegalovirus infection status. The study aimed to test whether signatures of past pathogen exposure could be identified by cataloging public T cell receptors. Findings and caveats that apply to the study as a whole: While some public TCRs were present in many individuals, most TCR sequences turned up only very rarely across donors. According to the authors, the approach could potentially be generalized to other disease states and immunological phenotypes. A few of the identified cytomegalovirus-associated TCR beta chains were confirmed in vitro to be specific for cytomegalovirus antigens. Cytomegalovirus status was reported to be diagnosed by the classifier with high specificity and sensitivity in both the original and validation cohorts. The validation cohort had no HLA typing available for a later analysis, so co-occurrence within that cohort was assessed over all 130 or so repertoires. In the study, 150 to 200 TCR beta chains were listed as associated with cytomegalovirus. Of the cluster scores, around 95% were above 0 in a later analysis, which found that TCRs clustered in the first cohort also tended to co-occur in the 110 or so validation repertoires.

The rearranged chain carries TRBV5-6 and TRBJ2-7, with the D gene not clear enough to name. The sample consisted of PBMCs. The receptor comes from a woman under 30 in good health and CMV-seropositive. The CDR3 region has the sequence CASSLGSLNYEQYF. DNA sequence: TGTGCCAGCAGCTTGGGGAGCCTCAACTACGAGCAGTACTTC.